A selection of T cell receptor beta chains follows, all from one sample in a study of blood T cell repertoires in COVID-19. Data came from immunoSEQ multiplex PCR; TCRdb stores just in-frame clones and leaves some out. The table shows approximately 130,000 clones, with approximately 85% occurring only once. The sample was peripheral blood. These receptors came from a human donor in a cohort sampled during active COVID-19. Each CDR3 is given with its conserved first and last residue. Fields, in order: J gene, V gene, clone size, D gene, CDR3 DNA, CDR3 protein. A D gene is named only where the DNA matches it firmly. Expanded clones are given a class, and other clones once, few, many or no size at all.

j_gene: TRBJ1-3; v_gene: TRBV7-2; abundance: -; d_gene: -; CDR3nt: TGTGCCAGCAGCTTGGGTCGGGGTGGAAACACCATATATTTT; CDR3aa: CASSLGRGGNTIYF
j_gene: TRBJ2-7; v_gene: TRBV30; abundance: -; d_gene: -; CDR3nt: TGTGCCTGGAGGCTGGACAGCCTAACCTACGAGCAGTACTTC; CDR3aa: CAWRLDSLTYEQYF
j_gene: TRBJ2-1; v_gene: TRBV6-9; abundance: -; d_gene: TRBD2; CDR3nt: TGTGCCAGCAGTTCCGGACTAGCGGGGAAGGGCTCCTACAATGAGCAGTTCTTC; CDR3aa: CASSSGLAGKGSYNEQFF
j_gene: TRBJ2-4; v_gene: TRBV27; abundance: -; d_gene: -; CDR3nt: TGTGCCAGCAGTTTATCCGGGATAGCCAAAAACATTCAGTACTTC; CDR3aa: CASSLSGIAKNIQYF
j_gene: TRBJ1-1; v_gene: TRBV5-6; abundance: -; d_gene: TRBD1; CDR3nt: TGTGCCAGCAGCAAGATGGCGGGACAGCCCTTGGAAGCTTTCTTT; CDR3aa: CASSKMAGQPLEAFF
j_gene: TRBJ2-2; v_gene: TRBV6-5; abundance: -; d_gene: TRBD2; CDR3nt: TGTGCCAGTGGACTAGCGGGTTCCGGGGAGCTGTTTTTT; CDR3aa: CASGLAGSGELFF
j_gene: TRBJ2-3; v_gene: TRBV19; abundance: -; d_gene: TRBD2; CDR3nt: TGTGCCAGTAGTATGCGGGGGGTAACCACAGATACGCAGTATTTT; CDR3aa: CASSMRGVTTDTQYF
j_gene: TRBJ2-7; v_gene: TRBV5-1; abundance: few; d_gene: -; CDR3nt: TGCGCCAGCAGCCCGGATATGACGGGCGAGCAGTACTTC; CDR3aa: CASSPDMTGEQYF
j_gene: TRBJ2-3; v_gene: TRBV6-5; abundance: -; d_gene: -; CDR3nt: TGTGCCAGCAGTTTTCAGTCCACAGATACGCAGTATTTT; CDR3aa: CASSFQSTDTQYF
j_gene: TRBJ2-3; v_gene: TRBV19; abundance: -; d_gene: TRBD2; CDR3nt: TGTGCCAGTAGTATAAGGCGGGGGAGCACAGATACGCAGTATTTT; CDR3aa: CASSIRRGSTDTQYF
j_gene: TRBJ1-1; v_gene: TRBV14; abundance: -; d_gene: TRBD1; CDR3nt: TGTGCCAGCAGCCAAAATAGCGGACAGGGCGGCGGAGCTTTCTTT; CDR3aa: CASSQNSGQGGGAFF
j_gene: TRBJ1-1; v_gene: TRBV28; abundance: -; d_gene: TRBD1; CDR3nt: TGTGCCAGCAGGCAGAACAGGGGGCGGTCCGGTGAAGCTTTCTTT; CDR3aa: CASRQNRGRSGEAFF
j_gene: TRBJ2-2; v_gene: TRBV21-1; abundance: -; d_gene: -; CDR3nt: TGTGCCAGCAGCCCAAAAGGGAGGGTGGCGGACACCGGGGAGCTGTTTTTT; CDR3aa: CASSPKGRVADTGELFF
j_gene: TRBJ2-3; v_gene: TRBV11-3; abundance: -; d_gene: TRBD2; CDR3nt: TGTGCCAGCAGCTTACAAGGACTAGCAGGAGATACGCAGTATTTT; CDR3aa: CASSLQGLAGDTQYF
j_gene: TRBJ2-3; v_gene: TRBV5-4; abundance: -; d_gene: TRBD2; CDR3nt: TGTGCCAGCAGCACTGGGACTAGCGGGAGTTCGCAGTATTTT; CDR3aa: CASSTGTSGSSQYF
j_gene: TRBJ1-2; v_gene: TRBV9; abundance: -; d_gene: -; CDR3nt: TGTGCCAGCAGCGTAGAGGGAGACTATGGCTACACCTTC; CDR3aa: CASSVEGDYGYTF
j_gene: TRBJ1-6; v_gene: TRBV19; abundance: -; d_gene: TRBD1; CDR3nt: TGTGCCAGTAGTCGACAGGGGGGTACACCCCTCCACTTT; CDR3aa: CASSRQGGTPLHF
j_gene: TRBJ1-1; v_gene: TRBV13; abundance: -; d_gene: -; CDR3nt: TGTGCCAGCAGCTTAAAGGGGATGAACACTGAAGCTTTCTTT; CDR3aa: CASSLKGMNTEAFF
j_gene: TRBJ2-1; v_gene: TRBV4-3; abundance: -; d_gene: TRBD2; CDR3nt: TGCGCCAGCAGCACACTAGCGGGGTCCTACAATGAGCAGTTCTTC; CDR3aa: CASSTLAGSYNEQFF
j_gene: TRBJ2-1; v_gene: TRBV5-5; abundance: -; d_gene: TRBD2; CDR3nt: TGTGCCAGCAGCCGCCTTGGTAGCGGGAGGGCCGTCCTGAACAATGAGCAGTTCTTC; CDR3aa: CASSRLGSGRAVLNNEQFF
j_gene: TRBJ1-2; v_gene: TRBV19; abundance: -; d_gene: -; CDR3nt: TGTGCCAGTCAGAGCATACAGGGTGCTGGCTACACCTTC; CDR3aa: CASQSIQGAGYTF
j_gene: TRBJ2-1; v_gene: TRBV19; abundance: -; d_gene: TRBD2; CDR3nt: TGTGCCAGTAGTCAGACTAGCGGGATCGGTTACAATGAGCAGTTCTTC; CDR3aa: CASSQTSGIGYNEQFF
j_gene: TRBJ2-3; v_gene: TRBV7-2; abundance: -; d_gene: -; CDR3nt: TGTGCCAGCAGCTTAGGGCTAGTGGGCCGGGGGCAGTATTTT; CDR3aa: CASSLGLVGRGQYF
j_gene: TRBJ1-2; v_gene: TRBV6-9; abundance: -; d_gene: -; CDR3nt: TGTGCCAGCAGTTATGGGAGGGAACAAAAGGATGGCTACACCTTC; CDR3aa: CASSYGREQKDGYTF
j_gene: TRBJ1-1; v_gene: TRBV5-1; abundance: -; d_gene: -; CDR3nt: TGCGCCAGCAGCTTCACGTCCCAGGGGAACACTGAAGCTTTCTTT; CDR3aa: CASSFTSQGNTEAFF
j_gene: TRBJ1-1; v_gene: TRBV6-5; abundance: -; d_gene: -; CDR3nt: TGTGCCAGCAGTTACTCGAATGAGGGTAGGGCGGGCGCTTTCTTT; CDR3aa: CASSYSNEGRAGAFF
j_gene: TRBJ1-5; v_gene: TRBV9; abundance: -; d_gene: TRBD1; CDR3nt: TGTGCCAGCAGCGGCGGACAGGGGTCGGAAAATCAGCCCCAGCATTTT; CDR3aa: CASSGGQGSENQPQHF
j_gene: TRBJ1-2; v_gene: TRBV30; abundance: once; d_gene: TRBD1; CDR3nt: TGTGCCCGAGGACAGGGTACGGGCTACACCTTC; CDR3aa: CARGQGTGYTF
j_gene: TRBJ2-1; v_gene: TRBV5-6; abundance: -; d_gene: -; CDR3nt: TGTGCCAGCAGCTATGCCTTTTCGGGATCGGGTGAGCAGTTCTTC; CDR3aa: CASSYAFSGSGEQFF
j_gene: TRBJ2-1; v_gene: TRBV5-1; abundance: -; d_gene: TRBD1; CDR3nt: TGCGCCAGCAGCCGAGACGGACGACAGGGCCGTGAGCAGTTCTTC; CDR3aa: CASSRDGRQGREQFF
j_gene: TRBJ1-4; v_gene: TRBV6-2/TRBV6-3; abundance: -; d_gene: TRBD1; CDR3nt: TGTGCCAGCAGTCCCCTCTACAGGGGCAGAGGTGAAAAACTGTTTTTT; CDR3aa: CASSPLYRGRGEKLFF
j_gene: TRBJ2-1; v_gene: TRBV27; abundance: -; d_gene: -; CDR3nt: TGTGCCATCCGGCCCCAGGGAATGCGGCAGTTCTTC; CDR3aa: CAIRPQGMRQFF
j_gene: TRBJ2-5; v_gene: TRBV9; abundance: -; d_gene: -; CDR3nt: TGTGCCAGCAGCGCGGACCCCCGAGGGGAGACCCAGTACTTC; CDR3aa: CASSADPRGETQYF
j_gene: TRBJ2-1; v_gene: TRBV14; abundance: -; d_gene: -; CDR3nt: TGTGCCAGCAGCCAGCCTAGAAGCTCCTACAATGAGCAGTTCTTC; CDR3aa: CASSQPRSSYNEQFF
j_gene: TRBJ1-1; v_gene: TRBV6-5; abundance: -; d_gene: -; CDR3nt: TGTGCCAGCAGTACTCCGGGGGGGGCGAACACTGAAGCTTTCTTT; CDR3aa: CASSTPGGANTEAFF
j_gene: TRBJ2-1; v_gene: TRBV10-3; abundance: -; d_gene: -; CDR3nt: TGTGCCATCAGTGAGTCCGGACAGACCTTTCTTTTCTTC; CDR3aa: CAISESGQTFLFF
j_gene: TRBJ1-5; v_gene: TRBV2; abundance: few; d_gene: TRBD1; CDR3nt: TGTGCCAGCCTCCGGGACAGGGGAGTTAGTGGCAATCAGCCCCAGCATTTT; CDR3aa: CASLRDRGVSGNQPQHF
j_gene: TRBJ2-5; v_gene: TRBV9; abundance: -; d_gene: TRBD2; CDR3nt: TGTGCCAGCAGCGTGACTAGCGGGAGGTTGGTTGAGACCCAGTACTTC; CDR3aa: CASSVTSGRLVETQYF
j_gene: TRBJ2-5; v_gene: TRBV7-2; abundance: -; d_gene: -; CDR3nt: TGTGCCAGCAGCTTAGGACAGGCCCAAGAGACCCAGTACTTC; CDR3aa: CASSLGQAQETQYF
j_gene: TRBJ1-1; v_gene: TRBV9; abundance: -; d_gene: -; CDR3nt: TGTGCCAGCAGCGTCCCCCCACAGGGAATCTCTGAAGCTTTCTTT; CDR3aa: CASSVPPQGISEAFF
j_gene: TRBJ2-3; v_gene: TRBV19; abundance: -; d_gene: TRBD1; CDR3nt: TGTGCCAGTAGCCCCCGGACAGGGGGAGATACGCAGTATTTT; CDR3aa: CASSPRTGGDTQYF
j_gene: TRBJ1-2; v_gene: TRBV15; abundance: -; d_gene: -; CDR3nt: TGTGCCACCAGCCCTCGAGGGGGGGATGGCTACACCTTC; CDR3aa: CATSPRGGDGYTF
j_gene: TRBJ1-1; v_gene: TRBV2; abundance: -; d_gene: -; CDR3nt: TGTGCCAGCAGGGAGGAGATAAACACTGAAGCTTTCTTT; CDR3aa: CASREEINTEAFF
j_gene: TRBJ2-1; v_gene: TRBV9; abundance: -; d_gene: -; CDR3nt: TGTGCCAGCAGCGTAGAGTCGGGAACCTACAATGAGCAGTTCTTC; CDR3aa: CASSVESGTYNEQFF
j_gene: TRBJ1-1; v_gene: TRBV5-4; abundance: -; d_gene: -; CDR3nt: TGTGCCAGCAGCTTTGAGAGCACTGAAGCTTTCTTT; CDR3aa: CASSFESTEAFF
j_gene: TRBJ1-1; v_gene: TRBV12-5; abundance: -; d_gene: -; CDR3nt: TGTGCTAGTGCCACGGGGGGGTTGAACACTGAAGCTTTCTTT; CDR3aa: CASATGGLNTEAFF
j_gene: TRBJ1-6; v_gene: TRBV4-1; abundance: -; d_gene: -; CDR3nt: TGCGCCAGCACCCCATTACTTGTGGGACAAAGAAATTCACCCCTCCACTTT; CDR3aa: CASTPLLVGQRNSPLHF
j_gene: TRBJ2-1; v_gene: TRBV19; abundance: -; d_gene: TRBD2; CDR3nt: TGTGCCAGTAGTCCCCTAGCGGGGGCTAACCTCTACAATGAGCAGTTCTTC; CDR3aa: CASSPLAGANLYNEQFF
j_gene: TRBJ2-1; v_gene: TRBV5-4; abundance: -; d_gene: -; CDR3nt: TGTGCCAGCAGCTTGGAGGGGGTCGATGAGCAGTTCTTC; CDR3aa: CASSLEGVDEQFF
j_gene: TRBJ1-1; v_gene: TRBV18; abundance: -; d_gene: -; CDR3nt: TGTGCCAGCTCACCACCGGAGCGGGCGTCTGAAGCTTTCTTT; CDR3aa: CASSPPERASEAFF
j_gene: TRBJ2-5; v_gene: TRBV28; abundance: -; d_gene: -; CDR3nt: TGTGCCAGCAGTTTATCGGGGATGGGGGAGACCCAGTACTTC; CDR3aa: CASSLSGMGETQYF
j_gene: TRBJ2-5; v_gene: TRBV7-2; abundance: -; d_gene: TRBD2; CDR3nt: TGTGCCAGCAGCTCGCCACTAGCGGGAGTCCTCCAAGAGACCCAGTACTTC; CDR3aa: CASSSPLAGVLQETQYF
j_gene: TRBJ1-5; v_gene: TRBV27; abundance: -; d_gene: -; CDR3nt: TGTGCCAGCAGTACCCAGAGGCAGTCAAATAGCAATCAGCCCCAGCATTTT; CDR3aa: CASSTQRQSNSNQPQHF
j_gene: TRBJ1-5; v_gene: TRBV7-8; abundance: -; d_gene: -; CDR3nt: TGTGCCAGCAGCTTAGTGGAGAGTCCAGGGGTTAATCAGCCCCAGCATTTT; CDR3aa: CASSLVESPGVNQPQHF